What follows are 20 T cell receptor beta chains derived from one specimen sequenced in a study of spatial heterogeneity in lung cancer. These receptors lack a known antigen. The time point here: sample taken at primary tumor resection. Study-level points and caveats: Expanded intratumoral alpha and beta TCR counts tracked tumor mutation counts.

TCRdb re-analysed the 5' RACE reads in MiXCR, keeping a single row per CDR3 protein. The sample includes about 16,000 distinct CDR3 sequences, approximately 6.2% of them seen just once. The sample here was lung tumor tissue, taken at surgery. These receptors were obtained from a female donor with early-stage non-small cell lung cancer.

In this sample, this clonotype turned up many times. The CDR3: CASSRGGNGGYTF. The CDR3 nucleotides are TGTGCCAGCAGCCGTGGGGGAAACGGTGGCTACACCTTC. The rearrangement joins TRBV7-6 to TRBJ1-2, with a tentative D call TRBD1 (5 bases). V lost 5 bases and J lost 7, with 14 bases in between. The length of the CDR3 is 13 residues. Germline CDR1 and CDR2: SGHVS and FNYEAQ.

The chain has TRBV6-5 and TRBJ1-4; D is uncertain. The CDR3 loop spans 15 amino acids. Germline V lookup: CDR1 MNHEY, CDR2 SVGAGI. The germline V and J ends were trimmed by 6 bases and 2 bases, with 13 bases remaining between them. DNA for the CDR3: TGTGCCAGCAGAATCACGGGCGGTACTAATGAAAAACTGTTTTTT. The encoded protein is CASRITGGTNEKLFF.

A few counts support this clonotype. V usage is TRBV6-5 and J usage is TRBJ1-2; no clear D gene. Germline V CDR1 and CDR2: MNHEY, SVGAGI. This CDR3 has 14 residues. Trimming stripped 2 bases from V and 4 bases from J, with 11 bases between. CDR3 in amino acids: CASSYGQASYGYTF. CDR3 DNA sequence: TGTGCCAGCAGTTACGGGCAGGCCAGCTATGGCTACACCTTC.

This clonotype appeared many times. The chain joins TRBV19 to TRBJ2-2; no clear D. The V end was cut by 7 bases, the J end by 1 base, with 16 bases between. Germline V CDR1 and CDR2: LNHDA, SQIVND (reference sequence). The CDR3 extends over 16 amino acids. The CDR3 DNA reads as TGTGCCAGTACCCAGACGGGCTACAGGAACACCGGGGAGCTGTTTTTT. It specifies CASTQTGYRNTGELFF.

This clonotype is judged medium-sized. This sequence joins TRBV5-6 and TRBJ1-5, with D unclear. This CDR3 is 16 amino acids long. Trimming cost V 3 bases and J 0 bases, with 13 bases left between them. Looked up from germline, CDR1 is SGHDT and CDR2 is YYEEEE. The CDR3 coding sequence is TGTGCCAGCAGCTCCCTAGGCCAAAATAGCAATCAGCCCCAGCATTTT. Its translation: CASSSLGQNSNQPQHF.

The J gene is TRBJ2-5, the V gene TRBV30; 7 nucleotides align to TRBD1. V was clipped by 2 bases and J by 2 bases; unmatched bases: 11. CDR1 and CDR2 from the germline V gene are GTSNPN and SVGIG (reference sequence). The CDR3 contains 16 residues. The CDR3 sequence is CAWSPRSDRTQETQYF. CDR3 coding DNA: TGTGCCTGGAGTCCTCGATCGGACAGGACACAAGAGACCCAGTACTTC.

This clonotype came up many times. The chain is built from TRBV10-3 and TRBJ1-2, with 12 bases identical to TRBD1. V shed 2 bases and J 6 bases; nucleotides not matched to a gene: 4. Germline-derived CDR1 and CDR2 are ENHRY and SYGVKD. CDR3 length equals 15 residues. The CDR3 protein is CAISERRDRGHGYTF. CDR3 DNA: TGTGCCATCAGTGAGCGGCGGGACAGGGGGCATGGCTACACCTTC.

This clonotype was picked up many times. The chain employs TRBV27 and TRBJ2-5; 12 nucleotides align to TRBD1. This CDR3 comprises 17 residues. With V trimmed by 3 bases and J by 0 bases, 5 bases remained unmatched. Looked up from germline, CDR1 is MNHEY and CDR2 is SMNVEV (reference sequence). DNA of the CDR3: TGTGCCAGCAGTTTGGGACAGGGGGCCCCCTACCAAGAGACCCAGTACTTC. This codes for CASSLGQGAPYQETQYF.

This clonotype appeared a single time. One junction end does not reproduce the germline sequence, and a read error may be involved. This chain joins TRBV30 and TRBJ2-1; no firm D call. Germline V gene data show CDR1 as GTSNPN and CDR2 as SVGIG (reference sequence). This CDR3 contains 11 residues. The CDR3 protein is CARSVGTEQFF. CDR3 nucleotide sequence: TGTGCCCGGAGTGTCGGAACTGAGCAGTTCTTC.

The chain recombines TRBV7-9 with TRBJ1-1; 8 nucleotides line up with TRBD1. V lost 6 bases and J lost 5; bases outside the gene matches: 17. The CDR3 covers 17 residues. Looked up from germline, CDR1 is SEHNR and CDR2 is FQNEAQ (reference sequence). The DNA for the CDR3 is TGTGCCAGCAGACCGAGACAGGGGTCGCTGGGGGAGACTGAAGCTTTCTTT. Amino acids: CASRPRQGSLGETEAFF.

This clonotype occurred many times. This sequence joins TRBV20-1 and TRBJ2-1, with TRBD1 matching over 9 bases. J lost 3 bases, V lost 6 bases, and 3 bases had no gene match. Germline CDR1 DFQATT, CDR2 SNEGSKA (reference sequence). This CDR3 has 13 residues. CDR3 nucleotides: TGCAGTGCCTTGGGACAGGGCTACAATGAGCAGTTCTTC. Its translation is CSALGQGYNEQFF.

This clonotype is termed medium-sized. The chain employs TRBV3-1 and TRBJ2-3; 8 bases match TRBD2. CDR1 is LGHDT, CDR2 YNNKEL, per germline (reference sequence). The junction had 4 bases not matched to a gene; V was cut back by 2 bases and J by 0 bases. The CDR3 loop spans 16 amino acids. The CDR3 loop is CASSQLASGSTDTQYF. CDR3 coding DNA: TGTGCCAGCAGCCAACTGGCTAGCGGGAGCACAGATACGCAGTATTTT.

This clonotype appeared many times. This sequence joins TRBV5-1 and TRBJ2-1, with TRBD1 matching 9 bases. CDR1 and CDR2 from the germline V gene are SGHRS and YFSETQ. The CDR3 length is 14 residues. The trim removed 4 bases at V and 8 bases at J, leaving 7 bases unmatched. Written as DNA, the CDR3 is TGCGCCAGCAGCGCCCGGACAGGGGACGATGAGCAGTTCTTC. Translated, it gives CASSARTGDDEQFF. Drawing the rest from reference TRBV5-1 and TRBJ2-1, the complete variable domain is KAGVTQTPRYLIKTRGQQVTLSCSPISGHRSVSWYQQTPGQGLQFLFEYFSETQRNKGNFPGRFSGRQFSNSRSEMNVSTLELGDSALYLCASSARTGDDEQFFGPGTRLTVL.

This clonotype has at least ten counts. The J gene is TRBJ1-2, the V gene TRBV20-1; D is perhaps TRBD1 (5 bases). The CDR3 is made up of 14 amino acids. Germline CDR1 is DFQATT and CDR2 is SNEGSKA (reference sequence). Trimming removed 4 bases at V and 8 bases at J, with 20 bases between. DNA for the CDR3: TGCAGTGCTACCCCCGGGACCGAAGGAAGCGGCTACACCTTC. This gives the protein CSATPGTEGSGYTF.

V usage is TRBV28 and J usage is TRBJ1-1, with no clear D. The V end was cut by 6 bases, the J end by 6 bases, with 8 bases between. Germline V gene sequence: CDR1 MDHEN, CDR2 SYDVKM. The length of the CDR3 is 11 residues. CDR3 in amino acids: CASRGKPEAFF. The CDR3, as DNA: TGTGCCAGCAGGGGTAAACCTGAAGCTTTCTTT.

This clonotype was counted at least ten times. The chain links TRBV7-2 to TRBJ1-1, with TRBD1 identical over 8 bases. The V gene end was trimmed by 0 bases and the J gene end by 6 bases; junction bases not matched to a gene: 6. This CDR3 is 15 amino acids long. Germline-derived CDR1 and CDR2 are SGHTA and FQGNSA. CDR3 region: CASSLAGAGGSEAFF. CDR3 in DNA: TGTGCCAGCAGCTTAGCAGGGGCAGGGGGCTCTGAAGCTTTCTTT.

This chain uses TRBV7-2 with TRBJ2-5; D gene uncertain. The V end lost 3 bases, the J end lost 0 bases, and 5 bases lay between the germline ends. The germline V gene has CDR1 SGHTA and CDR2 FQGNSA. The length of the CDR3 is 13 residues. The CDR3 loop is CASSLHHQETQYF. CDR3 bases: TGTGCCAGCAGCTTGCACCACCAAGAGACCCAGTACTTC. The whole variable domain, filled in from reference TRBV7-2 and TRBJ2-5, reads GAGVSQSPSNKVTEKGKDVELRCDPISGHTALYWYRQSLGQGLEFLIYFQGNSAPDKSGLPSDRFSAERTGGSVSTLTIQRTQQEDSAVYLCASSLHHQETQYFGPGTRLLVL.

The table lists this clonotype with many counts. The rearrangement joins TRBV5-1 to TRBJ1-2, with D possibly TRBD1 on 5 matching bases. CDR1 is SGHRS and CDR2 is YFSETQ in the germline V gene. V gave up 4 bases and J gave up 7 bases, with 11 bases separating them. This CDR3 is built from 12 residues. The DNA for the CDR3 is TGCGCCAGCAGCATAGGGGAAGGTGGCTACACCTTC. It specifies CASSIGEGGYTF.

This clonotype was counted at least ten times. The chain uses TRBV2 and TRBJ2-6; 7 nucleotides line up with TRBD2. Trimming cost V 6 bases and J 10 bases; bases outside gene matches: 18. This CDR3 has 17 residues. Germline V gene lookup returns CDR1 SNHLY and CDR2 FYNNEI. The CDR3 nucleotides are TGTGCCAGCAGGATTGGGAGGGTGGCATCTCCCTTGAACGTCCTGACTTTC. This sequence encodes CASRIGRVASPLNVLTF.

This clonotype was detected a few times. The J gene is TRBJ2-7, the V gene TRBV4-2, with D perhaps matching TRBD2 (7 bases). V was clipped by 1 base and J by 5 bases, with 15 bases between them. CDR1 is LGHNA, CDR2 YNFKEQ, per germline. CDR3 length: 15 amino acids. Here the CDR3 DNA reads TGTGCCAGCAGCCAAGCCCTAGGGGGGGCCGACGAGCAGTACTTC. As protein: CASSQALGGADEQYF.